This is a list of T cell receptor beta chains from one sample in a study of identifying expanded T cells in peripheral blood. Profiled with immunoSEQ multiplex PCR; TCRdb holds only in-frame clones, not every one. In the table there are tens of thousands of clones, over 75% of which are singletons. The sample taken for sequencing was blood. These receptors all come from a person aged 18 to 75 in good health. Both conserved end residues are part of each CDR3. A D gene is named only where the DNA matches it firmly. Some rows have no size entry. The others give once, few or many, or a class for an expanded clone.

CDR3nt: TGTGCCAGCAGCTCGGACTGGGAGCTGTTTTTT; CDR3aa: CASSSDWELFF; v_gene: TRBV7-9; abundance: -; j_gene: TRBJ2-2; d_gene: -
CDR3nt: TGTGCCAGCAGCCAAGATATAGCGGGCGAGCAGTACTTC; CDR3aa: CASSQDIAGEQYF; v_gene: TRBV4-2; abundance: -; j_gene: TRBJ2-7; d_gene: TRBD2
CDR3nt: TGTGCCATCAGTGATTCCAGGGACACTGAAGCTTTCTTT; CDR3aa: CAISDSRDTEAFF; v_gene: TRBV10-3; abundance: -; j_gene: TRBJ1-1; d_gene: -
CDR3nt: TGCGCCAGCAGCATAGGACTAGTGGGAAAAGAGACCCAGTACTTC; CDR3aa: CASSIGLVGKETQYF; v_gene: TRBV4-1; abundance: -; j_gene: TRBJ2-5; d_gene: TRBD2
CDR3nt: TGTGCCAGCCATATTTGGGGTAAGAATCAGCCCCAGCATTTT; CDR3aa: CASHIWGKNQPQHF; v_gene: TRBV6-1; abundance: many; j_gene: TRBJ1-5; d_gene: -
CDR3nt: TGCAGCGTTGAAGGGTTGGCAGGGGAGAGAGACAATGAGCAGTTCTTC; CDR3aa: CSVEGLAGERDNEQFF; v_gene: TRBV29-1; abundance: -; j_gene: TRBJ2-1; d_gene: -
CDR3nt: TGTGCCAGCAGCCAATGGGAGGGTGAAGCTTTCTTT; CDR3aa: CASSQWEGEAFF; v_gene: TRBV14; abundance: few; j_gene: TRBJ1-1; d_gene: -
CDR3nt: TGTGCCAGCAGCTGGAAGGGGTCCTACGAGCAGTACTTC; CDR3aa: CASSWKGSYEQYF; v_gene: TRBV11-3; abundance: -; j_gene: TRBJ2-7; d_gene: -
CDR3nt: TGTGCCAGCAGCAAAGGTATGACAGGGGAGGGGAATGAGCAGTTCTTC; CDR3aa: CASSKGMTGEGNEQFF; v_gene: TRBV21-1; abundance: -; j_gene: TRBJ2-1; d_gene: -
CDR3nt: TGTGCCAGCAGTGTGAAAGGGGATTTCTCGATCGAGCAGTACTTC; CDR3aa: CASSVKGDFSIEQYF; v_gene: TRBV6-1; abundance: once; j_gene: TRBJ2-7; d_gene: -
CDR3nt: TGTGCCAGCAGCTTAGCGGGGACAGCTGGGGTCAATGAGCAGTTCTTC; CDR3aa: CASSLAGTAGVNEQFF; v_gene: TRBV7-2; abundance: -; j_gene: TRBJ2-1; d_gene: TRBD1
CDR3nt: TGCGCCAGCAGCTTGAGCGGCTCCGCACGGGAGAACAATGAGCAGTTCTTC; CDR3aa: CASSLSGSARENNEQFF; v_gene: TRBV5-1; abundance: -; j_gene: TRBJ2-1; d_gene: -
CDR3nt: TGTGCCAGCAGCGTCGGGGCAGCCGAGTTTTATAACTATGGCTACACCTTC; CDR3aa: CASSVGAAEFYNYGYTF; v_gene: TRBV5-5; abundance: -; j_gene: TRBJ1-2; d_gene: -
CDR3nt: TGTGCCAGCACTCTAGGGGCAGGATCGGTGAGGGGCTACACCTTC; CDR3aa: CASTLGAGSVRGYTF; v_gene: TRBV9; abundance: -; j_gene: TRBJ1-2; d_gene: -
CDR3nt: TGTGCCAGCAGCTTAGGGCTTCAAGAGACCCAGTACTTC; CDR3aa: CASSLGLQETQYF; v_gene: TRBV7-2; abundance: few; j_gene: TRBJ2-5; d_gene: -
CDR3nt: TGTGCCAGCAGTTACTCCGGGACAGGGGGTTACAATGAGCAGTTCTTC; CDR3aa: CASSYSGTGGYNEQFF; v_gene: TRBV27; abundance: -; j_gene: TRBJ2-1; d_gene: TRBD1
CDR3nt: TGTGCCAGCAGCCAAGTTGGCGGGCGTGCCTATAATTCACCCCTCCACTTT; CDR3aa: CASSQVGGRAYNSPLHF; v_gene: TRBV14; abundance: -; j_gene: TRBJ1-6; d_gene: -
CDR3nt: TGTGCCAGCAGCTTTAGTAAAGGGGGCACCTATGGCTACACCTTC; CDR3aa: CASSFSKGGTYGYTF; v_gene: TRBV13; abundance: -; j_gene: TRBJ1-2; d_gene: TRBD1
CDR3nt: TGTGCCAGCAGCTTCCTGAACACAGATACGCAGTATTTT; CDR3aa: CASSFLNTDTQYF; v_gene: TRBV7-9; abundance: once; j_gene: TRBJ2-3; d_gene: -
CDR3nt: TGTGCCAGCTCACCTGCAGAAATAGGAAACACCATATATTTT; CDR3aa: CASSPAEIGNTIYF; v_gene: TRBV18; abundance: -; j_gene: TRBJ1-3; d_gene: -
CDR3nt: TGCGCCAGCAGCTTGGTTAAACCCTCCTTAATTTACGAGCAGTACTTC; CDR3aa: CASSLVKPSLIYEQYF; v_gene: TRBV5-1; abundance: -; j_gene: TRBJ2-7; d_gene: -
CDR3nt: TGTGCCAGCAGCCCCAACCAAGTTGCAACTAATGAAAAACTGTTTTTT; CDR3aa: CASSPNQVATNEKLFF; v_gene: TRBV11-1; abundance: -; j_gene: TRBJ1-4; d_gene: -
CDR3nt: TGTGCCAGCAGCGGGACAGTTTACAATGAGCAGTTCTTC; CDR3aa: CASSGTVYNEQFF; v_gene: TRBV25-1; abundance: -; j_gene: TRBJ2-1; d_gene: TRBD1
CDR3nt: TGTGCCAGCAAAAGGGGACAGTACAATCAGCCCCAGCATTTT; CDR3aa: CASKRGQYNQPQHF; v_gene: TRBV2; abundance: once; j_gene: TRBJ1-5; d_gene: TRBD1
CDR3nt: TGTGCCAGCAGCGCGGGACAGGGGGTCTATGGCTACACCTTC; CDR3aa: CASSAGQGVYGYTF; v_gene: TRBV9; abundance: -; j_gene: TRBJ1-2; d_gene: TRBD1
CDR3nt: TGTGCCAGCTCACGAACCGGGACAGATTCCTACGAGCAGTACTTC; CDR3aa: CASSRTGTDSYEQYF; v_gene: TRBV18; abundance: -; j_gene: TRBJ2-7; d_gene: TRBD1
CDR3nt: TGTGCCATTCCAGACAGGACCTATGGCTACACCTTC; CDR3aa: CAIPDRTYGYTF; v_gene: TRBV2; abundance: -; j_gene: TRBJ1-2; d_gene: -
CDR3nt: TGTGCCAGCAGCTTCGCCCAGCAGGGAGGCTATGGCTACACCTTC; CDR3aa: CASSFAQQGGYGYTF; v_gene: TRBV7-2; abundance: once; j_gene: TRBJ1-2; d_gene: -
CDR3nt: TGTGCCAGCAGTTACGAGAAAACAGGGGCGAGGAAACTGTTTTTT; CDR3aa: CASSYEKTGARKLFF; v_gene: TRBV6-5; abundance: -; j_gene: TRBJ1-4; d_gene: TRBD1
CDR3nt: TGCAGCGTTGAGCATCCGACGGGCAACTATGGCTACACCTTC; CDR3aa: CSVEHPTGNYGYTF; v_gene: TRBV29-1; abundance: -; j_gene: TRBJ1-2; d_gene: -
CDR3nt: TGTGCCAGCAGTCTTTCACAGGTGGGAGCTTTCTTT; CDR3aa: CASSLSQVGAFF; v_gene: TRBV28; abundance: -; j_gene: TRBJ1-1; d_gene: -
CDR3nt: TGTGCCTTCACAGGGGAAGGGGCCAACGTCCTGACTTTC; CDR3aa: CAFTGEGANVLTF; v_gene: TRBV30; abundance: few; j_gene: TRBJ2-6; d_gene: TRBD1